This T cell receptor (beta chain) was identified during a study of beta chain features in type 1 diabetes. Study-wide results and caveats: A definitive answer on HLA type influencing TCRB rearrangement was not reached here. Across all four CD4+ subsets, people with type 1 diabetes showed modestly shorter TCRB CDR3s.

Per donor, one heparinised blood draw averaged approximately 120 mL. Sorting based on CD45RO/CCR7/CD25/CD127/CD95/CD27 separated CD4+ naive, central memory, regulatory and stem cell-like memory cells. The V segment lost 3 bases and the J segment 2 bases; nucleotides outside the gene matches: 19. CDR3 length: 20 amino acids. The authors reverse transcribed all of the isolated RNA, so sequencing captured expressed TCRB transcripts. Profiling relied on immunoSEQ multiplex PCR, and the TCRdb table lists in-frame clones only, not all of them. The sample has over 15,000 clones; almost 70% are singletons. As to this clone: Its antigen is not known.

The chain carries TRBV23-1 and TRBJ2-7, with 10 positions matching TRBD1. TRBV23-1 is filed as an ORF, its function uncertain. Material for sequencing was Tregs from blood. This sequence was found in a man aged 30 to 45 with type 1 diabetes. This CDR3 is CASSHKFWDRGVMNPYEQYF. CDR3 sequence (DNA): TGCGCCAGCAGTCATAAGTTTTGGGACAGGGGAGTGATGAACCCCTACGAGCAGTACTTC.